Below are 13 T cell receptor beta chains sequenced from a single sample in a study of control samples from healthy donors and cancer patients. The table came from immunoSEQ multiplex PCR; TCRdb's copy has only in-frame clones and leaves some out. Of over 75,000 clones listed, 82% are singletons. The material sequenced was blood. These receptors came from a man between 60 and 70 years old in good health.

With regard to this clone: The junction shows a germline mismatch at one end, possibly a read error. Other nucleotide sequences from this sample produce the same CDR3. This chain connects TRBV27 to TRBJ1-2; a possible D gene is TRBD1 (5 bases). This CDR3 comprises 17 residues. CDR1 and CDR2 from the germline V gene are MNHEY and SMNVEV (reference sequence). CDR3 in DNA: TGCGCCAGCAGTTTATCGGCCCCACAATCTCGGGGGGGAGGCTACACCTTC. Translating it yields CASSLSAPQSRGGGYTF.

This clone has ten or more counts. At one boundary the junction diverges from the germline segment, which might be a read error. The chain recombines TRBV11-1 with TRBJ1-1; 9 nucleotides match TRBD1. The CDR3 has 14 amino acids. Germline assignment: CDR1 SGHAT and CDR2 FQDESV (reference sequence). As DNA, the CDR3 is TGTGCCAGCACCTTAGGACAGGGGCCCACTGAAGCTTTCTTT. Amino acids: CASTLGQGPTEAFF.

The V gene is TRBV7-9, the J gene TRBJ2-7, with D maybe TRBD2 (5 bases). Between the trimmed V and J ends, which lost 1 base and 0 bases, there was a span of 10 bases. This CDR3 comprises 15 residues. Germline V lookup: CDR1 SEHNR, CDR2 FQNEAQ (reference sequence). CDR3 nucleotides: TGTGCCAGCAGCTTAGGTGGAGGTTTCTCCTACGAGCAGTACTTC. Amino acid sequence: CASSLGGGFSYEQYF.

This rearrangement joins TRBV10-3 to TRBJ2-5; D ambiguous. This CDR3 is 13 amino acids long. Germline CDR1 reads ENHRY; CDR2 reads SYGVKD. The germline V and J ends were trimmed by 2 bases and 1 base, with 5 bases remaining between them. As DNA, the CDR3 is TGTGCCATCAGTGAGCCAGTCCAAGAGACCCAGTACTTC. Amino acids: CAISEPVQETQYF.

The chain employs TRBV10-3 and TRBJ2-2; 14 nucleotides line up with TRBD2. The germline V gene has CDR1 ENHRY and CDR2 SYGVKD. J gave up 8 bases and V 4 bases, and 12 bases lay outside the gene matches. This CDR3 spans 18 amino acids. The chain's CDR3 is CAISVSEGGLAGVGELFF. The CDR3 nucleotides are TGTGCCATCAGTGTCTCCGAGGGGGGACTAGCGGGAGTAGGGGAGCTGTTTTTT.

V is TRBV6-5 and J is TRBJ2-1, with unresolved D. Germline values: CDR1 MNHEY, CDR2 SVGAGI. The V gene lost 3 bases and the J gene lost 5 bases, with 8 bases spanning the gap. The CDR3 extends over 13 amino acids. The CDR3 coding sequence is TGTGCCAGCAGTTATACTGTGAACAATGAGCAGTTCTTC. Translating gives CASSYTVNNEQFF.

This rearrangement joins TRBV15 to TRBJ2-7; D is unclear. This CDR3 comprises 14 residues. The V and J ends lost 6 bases and 6 bases respectively, with 18 bases between them. CDR1 is LNHNV and CDR2 is YYDKDF in the germline V gene (reference sequence). CDR3 in DNA: TGTGCCACCAGTCCGGTAAGGGTGCAAGGCGAGCAGTACTTC. This codes for CATSPVRVQGEQYF.

Points on this clone: Germline is not matched at one junction end, which may reflect a read error. The chain employs TRBV5-1 and TRBJ2-5; D could derive from TRBD1 or TRBD2 (7 bases each). The CDR3 is 16 amino acids. CDR1 and CDR2 (germline): SGHRS, YFSETQ. The CDR3 coding sequence is TGCCCCAGCAGGGGGGGGGCTAGCGGACAGCAAGAGACCCAGTACTTC. Protein product: CPSRGGASGQQETQYF.

The V gene is TRBV19, the J gene TRBJ1-5, with D unresolved. With 3 bases removed from V and 1 base from J, the gap between germline ends came to 16 bases. The length of the CDR3 is 17 residues. Per the germline V gene, CDR1 is LNHDA and CDR2 is SQIVND (reference sequence). The DNA of the CDR3 is TGTGCCAGTAGTATTGGCGGTTGGGGAATGAGCAATCAGCCCCAGCATTTT. The encoded protein is CASSIGGWGMSNQPQHF.

This chain joins TRBV28 and TRBJ2-2, with 9 positions matching TRBD2. Per the germline V gene, CDR1 is MDHEN and CDR2 is SYDVKM. V lost 3 bases to trimming and J lost 7 bases; unmatched junction nucleotides: 9. The CDR3 is 16 residues long. CDR3 bases: TGTGCCAGCAGTTTTTGGCTAGCGGGGCAGGACGGGGAGCTGTTTTTT. It is translated as CASSFWLAGQDGELFF.

The rearrangement links TRBV30 to TRBJ1-6; D is unresolved. This CDR3 has 14 amino acids. Germline-derived CDR1 and CDR2 are GTSNPN and SVGIG (reference sequence). Trimming took 0 bases from V and 5 from J, leaving 8 bases between them. CDR3 nucleotides: TGTGCCTGGAGTGTAGGGAGGGATAATTCACCCCTCCACTTT. Residues: CAWSVGRDNSPLHF.

The V call is TRBV7-9, the J call TRBJ1-1; D might be TRBD1 (5 bases). CDR3 length: 12 residues. V gave up 5 bases and J gave up 7 bases, with 11 bases separating them. Germline V gene sequence: CDR1 SEHNR, CDR2 FQNEAQ (reference sequence). CDR3 sequence reads: CASSAGPIEAFF. In nucleotides, the CDR3 is TGTGCCAGCAGCGCGGGACCCATTGAAGCTTTCTTT.

The V gene is TRBV19, the J gene TRBJ2-3; D unclear. V was shortened by 5 bases and J by 6 bases, with 12 bases between the two germline ends. CDR3 size: 13 residues. Germline loops: CDR1 LNHDA, CDR2 SQIVND (reference sequence). The CDR3 region is CASSSLLPDTQYF. The CDR3 coding sequence is TGTGCCAGTAGTTCCCTACTACCGGATACGCAGTATTTT.